This T cell receptor (beta chain) was observed in a study of blood T cell repertoires in COVID-19. The CDR3 loop spans 16 amino acids. Germline assignment: CDR1 MGHDK and CDR2 SYGVNS. The V and J ends lost 3 bases and 1 base respectively, with 15 bases between them. The assay was immunoSEQ multiplex PCR, and TCRdb's table has in-frame clones only and misses some. The sample contains tens of thousands of clones, less than 95% of which appear only once. The receptor was isolated from a woman aged 60-75 years with active COVID-19. The chain carries TRBV25-1 and TRBJ1-1, with D maybe TRBD1 (6 bases). Sequencing was done on a sample of peripheral blood. CDR3 sequence reads: CASSDAMGHPNTEAFF. DNA of the CDR3: TGTGCCAGCAGTGACGCGATGGGACACCCGAACACTGAAGCTTTCTTT.